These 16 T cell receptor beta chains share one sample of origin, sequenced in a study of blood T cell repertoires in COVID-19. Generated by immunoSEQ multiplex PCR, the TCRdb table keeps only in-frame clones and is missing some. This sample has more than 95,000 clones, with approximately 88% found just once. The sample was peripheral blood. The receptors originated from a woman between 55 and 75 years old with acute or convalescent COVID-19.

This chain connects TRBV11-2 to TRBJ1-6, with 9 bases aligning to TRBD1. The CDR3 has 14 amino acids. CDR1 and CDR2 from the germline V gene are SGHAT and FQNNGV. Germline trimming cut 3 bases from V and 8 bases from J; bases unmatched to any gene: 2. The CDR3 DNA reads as TGTGCCAGCAGCTTCCGGGACAGGGATTCACCCCTCCACTTT. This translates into CASSFRDRDSPLHF.

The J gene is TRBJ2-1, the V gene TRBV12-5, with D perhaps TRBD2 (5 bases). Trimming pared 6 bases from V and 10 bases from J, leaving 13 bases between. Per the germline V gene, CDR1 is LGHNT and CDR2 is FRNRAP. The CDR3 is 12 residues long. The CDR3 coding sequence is TGTGCTAGTGGCATCGGGGAGTCGGAGCAGTTCTTC. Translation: CASGIGESEQFF. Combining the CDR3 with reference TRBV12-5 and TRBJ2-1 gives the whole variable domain DARVTQTPRHKVTEMGQEVTMRCQPILGHNTVFWYRQTMMQGLELLAYFRNRAPLDDSGMPKDRFSAEMPDATLATLKIQPSEPRDSAVYFCASGIGESEQFFGPGTRLTVL.

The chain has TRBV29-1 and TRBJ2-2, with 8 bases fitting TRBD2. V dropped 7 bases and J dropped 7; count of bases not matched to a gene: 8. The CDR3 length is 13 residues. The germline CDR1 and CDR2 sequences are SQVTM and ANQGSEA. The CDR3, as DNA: TGCAGCGGTCGGACTAGCCGAGTCGGGGAGCTGTTTTTT. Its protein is CSGRTSRVGELFF.

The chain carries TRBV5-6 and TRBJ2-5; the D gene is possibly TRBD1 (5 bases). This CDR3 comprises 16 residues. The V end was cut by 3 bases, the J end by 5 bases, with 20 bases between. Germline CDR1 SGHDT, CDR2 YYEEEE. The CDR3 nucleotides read TGTGCCAGCAGCTGGGCTGGGCAGGGCGGTGGGGAGACCCAGTACTTC. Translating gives CASSWAGQGGGETQYF.

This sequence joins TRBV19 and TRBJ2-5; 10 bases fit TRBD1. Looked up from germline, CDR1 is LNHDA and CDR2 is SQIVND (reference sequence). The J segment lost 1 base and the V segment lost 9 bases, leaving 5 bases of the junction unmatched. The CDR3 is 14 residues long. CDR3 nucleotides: TGTGCCAGCCGGGACAGGGGATCCCAAGAGACCCAGTACTTC. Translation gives CASRDRGSQETQYF.

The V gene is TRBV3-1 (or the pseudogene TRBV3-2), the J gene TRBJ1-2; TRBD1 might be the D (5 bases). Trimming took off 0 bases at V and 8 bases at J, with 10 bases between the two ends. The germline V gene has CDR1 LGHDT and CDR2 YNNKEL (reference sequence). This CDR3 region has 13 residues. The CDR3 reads CASSQDPRGGYTF. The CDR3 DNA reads TGTGCCAGCAGCCAAGACCCCCGGGGGGGCTACACCTTC.

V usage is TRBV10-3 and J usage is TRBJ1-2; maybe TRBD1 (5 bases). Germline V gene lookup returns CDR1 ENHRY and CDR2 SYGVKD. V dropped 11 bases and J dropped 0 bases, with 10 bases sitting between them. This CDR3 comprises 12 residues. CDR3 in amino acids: CASRATNYGYTF. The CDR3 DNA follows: TGTGCCTCCAGGGCGACTAACTATGGCTACACCTTC.

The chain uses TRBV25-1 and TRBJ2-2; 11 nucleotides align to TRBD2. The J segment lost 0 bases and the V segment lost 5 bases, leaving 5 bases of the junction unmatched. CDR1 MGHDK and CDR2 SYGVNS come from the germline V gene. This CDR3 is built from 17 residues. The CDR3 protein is CASSPQGLAANTGELFF. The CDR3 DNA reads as TGTGCCAGCAGTCCGCAGGGACTAGCGGCGAACACCGGGGAGCTGTTTTTT.

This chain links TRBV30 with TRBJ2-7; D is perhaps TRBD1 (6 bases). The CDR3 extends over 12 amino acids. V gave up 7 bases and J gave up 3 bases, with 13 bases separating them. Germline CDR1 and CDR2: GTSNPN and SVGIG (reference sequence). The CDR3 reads CALQQGSYEQYF. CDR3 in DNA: TGTGCCTTACAACAGGGCAGCTACGAGCAGTACTTC.

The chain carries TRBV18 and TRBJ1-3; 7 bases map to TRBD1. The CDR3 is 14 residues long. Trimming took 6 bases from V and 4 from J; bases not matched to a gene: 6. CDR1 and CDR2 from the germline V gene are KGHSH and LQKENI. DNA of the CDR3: TGTGCCAGCTCCGGGACAGCCGTCGGAAACACCATATATTTT. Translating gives CASSGTAVGNTIYF.

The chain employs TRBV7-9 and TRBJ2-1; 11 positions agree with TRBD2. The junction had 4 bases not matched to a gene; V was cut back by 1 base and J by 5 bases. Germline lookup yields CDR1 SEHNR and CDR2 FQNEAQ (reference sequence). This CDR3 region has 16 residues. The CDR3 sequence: CASSLGLAGSDNEQFF. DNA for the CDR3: TGTGCCAGCAGCTTAGGACTAGCGGGATCAGACAATGAGCAGTTCTTC.

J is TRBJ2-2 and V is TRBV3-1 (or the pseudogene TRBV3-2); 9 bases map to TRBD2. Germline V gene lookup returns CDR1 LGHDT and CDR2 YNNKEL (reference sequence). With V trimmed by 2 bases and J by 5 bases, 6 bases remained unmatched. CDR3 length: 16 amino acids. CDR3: CASSQQGLALTGELFF. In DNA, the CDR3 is TGTGCCAGCAGCCAACAAGGACTAGCGTTGACCGGGGAGCTGTTTTTT.

CDR3 in DNA: TGTGCCAGCAGCTTGTTGACAGGGAATGAAAAACTGTTTTTT. Its translation: CASSLLTGNEKLFF. This sequence joins TRBV7-9 and TRBJ1-4, with 7 bases identical to TRBD1. Trimming took 3 bases from V and 5 from J; bases not matched to a gene: 3. Germline V gene sequence: CDR1 SEHNR, CDR2 FQNEAQ (reference sequence). This CDR3 has 14 amino acids.

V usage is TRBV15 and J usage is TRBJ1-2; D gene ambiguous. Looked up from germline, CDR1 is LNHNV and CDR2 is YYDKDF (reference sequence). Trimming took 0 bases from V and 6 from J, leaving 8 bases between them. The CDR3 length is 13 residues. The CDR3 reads CATSRDPGDGYTF. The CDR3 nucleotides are TGTGCCACCAGCAGAGATCCCGGGGATGGCTACACCTTC.

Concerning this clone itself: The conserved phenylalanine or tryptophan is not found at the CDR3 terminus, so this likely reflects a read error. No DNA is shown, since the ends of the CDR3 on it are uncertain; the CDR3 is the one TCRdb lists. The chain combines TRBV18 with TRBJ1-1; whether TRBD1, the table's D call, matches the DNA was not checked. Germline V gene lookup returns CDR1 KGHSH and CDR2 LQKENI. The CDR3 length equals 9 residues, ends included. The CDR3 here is CASSSCRIP.

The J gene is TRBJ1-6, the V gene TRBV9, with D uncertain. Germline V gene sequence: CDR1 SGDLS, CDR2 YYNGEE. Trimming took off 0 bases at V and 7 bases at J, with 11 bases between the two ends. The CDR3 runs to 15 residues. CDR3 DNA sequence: TGTGCCAGCAGCGTAGGGGAGGGAGGGAATTCACCCCTCCACTTT. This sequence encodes CASSVGEGGNSPLHF.